These 27 T cell receptor beta chains share one sample of origin, sequenced in a study of shared clonotypes between healthy human individuals. The protocol was immunoSEQ multiplex PCR, while the TCRdb copy is restricted to in-frame clones and leaves out a portion. The sample carries approximately 1.1 million clones, around 78% recorded once. Sequenced sample: memory CD4+ T cells from PBMCs. Noted subset: CD45RA-negative fraction. These receptors came from a man younger than 30 in good health. Some clones in this sample may be carry-over from other donors' samples.

The chain carries TRBV28 and TRBJ2-7; 7 bases agree with TRBD1. Trimming cost V 6 bases and J 2 bases; bases outside gene matches: 13. The CDR3 consists of 16 residues. Per the germline V gene, CDR1 is MDHEN and CDR2 is SYDVKM. In DNA, the CDR3 is TGTGCCAGCAGCTTACTCCCGTCGACAGGGACCTACGAGCAGTACTTC. Translation: CASSLLPSTGTYEQYF.

The J gene is TRBJ2-7, the V gene TRBV14, with 7 bases lining up with TRBD1. The CDR3 loop spans 14 amino acids. Germline V gene data show CDR1 as SGHDN and CDR2 as FVKESK. The V and J ends lost 4 bases and 3 bases, in that order; junction bases with no gene match: 6. The DNA of the CDR3 is TGTGCCAGCAGCCCCCGACAGGGAATCTACGAGCAGTACTTC. Encoded protein: CASSPRQGIYEQYF.

This clone was recorded once. This rearrangement joins TRBV7-6 to TRBJ1-1; D possibly corresponds to TRBD1 (5 bases). Trimming left V 5 bases short and J 6 bases short, with 13 bases between. Germline V gene lookup returns CDR1 SGHVS and CDR2 FNYEAQ. This CDR3 has 13 residues. For the CDR3, the DNA is TGTGCCAGCAGCGCCTCAGGGATCGCTGAAGCTTTCTTT. Residues: CASSASGIAEAFF.

With regard to this clone: Other DNA sequences from this sample encode an identical CDR3 as well. The chain is built from TRBV7-8 and TRBJ1-1; D is unclear. V was pared by 1 base and J by 2 bases, with 8 bases between. This CDR3 has 14 residues. Germline CDR1 is SGHVS and CDR2 is FQNEAQ. DNA for the CDR3: TGTGCCAGCAGCTTAGTGGCAGCCAACACTGAAGCTTTCTTT. Protein sequence: CASSLVAANTEAFF.

Of note for this clone: This sample also contains other DNA sequences that code for the same CDR3. The CDR3 loop is CASSVTGNTGELFF. DNA for the CDR3: TGTGCCAGCAGTGTGACGGGGAACACCGGGGAGCTGTTTTTT. The chain couples TRBV2 to TRBJ2-2; no reliable D call. V lost 4 bases to trimming and J lost 1 base, with 7 bases between them. This CDR3 contains 14 residues. Germline loops: CDR1 SNHLY, CDR2 FYNNEI.

This clone was picked up one time. The J gene is TRBJ2-2, the V gene TRBV5-4; 8 nucleotides match TRBD1. CDR1 and CDR2 (germline): SGHNT, YYREEE (reference sequence). With 3 bases clipped from V and 5 bases from J, the junction kept 6 bases outside the gene matches. This CDR3 is built from 15 residues. DNA for the CDR3: TGTGCCAGCAGCTCCGGCAGGGGGCGGACCGGGGAGCTGTTTTTT. Translation gives CASSSGRGRTGELFF.

This rearrangement joins TRBV5-6 to TRBJ1-1, with 8 bases identical to TRBD1. The V gene end was trimmed by 4 bases and the J gene end by 4 bases; junction bases not matched to a gene: 9. The CDR3 is 15 residues long. The V gene's germline CDR1 is SGHDT and CDR2 YYEEEE. The CDR3 DNA is TGTGCCAGCAGCGGGTTATCAACAGGGGGCACTGAAGCTTTCTTT. As protein: CASSGLSTGGTEAFF.

The gene calls are TRBV5-6 and TRBJ1-2; 10 bases agree with TRBD1. The germline V gene has CDR1 SGHDT and CDR2 YYEEEE. CDR3 length: 17 residues. With 0 bases clipped from V and 0 bases from J, the junction kept 5 bases outside the gene matches. The CDR3 loop reads CASSLGDRGLSNYGYTF. Here the CDR3 DNA reads TGTGCCAGCAGCTTGGGGGACAGGGGCCTATCTAACTATGGCTACACCTTC.

The rearrangement joins TRBV7-9 to TRBJ2-4, with D possibly matching TRBD1 (5 bases). The V gene's germline CDR1 is SEHNR and CDR2 FQNEAQ (reference sequence). V was pared by 3 bases and J by 0 bases, with 9 bases between. The CDR3 covers 15 residues. The CDR3 reads CASSLEQVAKNIQYF. For the CDR3, the DNA is TGTGCCAGCAGCTTGGAACAGGTAGCCAAAAACATTCAGTACTTC.

The chain recombines TRBV18 with TRBJ2-1; 9 bases are a match to TRBD2. The trim removed 4 bases at V and 9 bases at J, leaving 4 bases unmatched. This CDR3 comprises 13 residues. The V gene's germline CDR1 is KGHSH and CDR2 LQKENI. The CDR3 DNA reads as TGTGCCAGCTCACTAGCGGGAGACGGTGAGCAGTTCTTC. Protein: CASSLAGDGEQFF.

This clone has a handful of counts. Other DNA sequences of this sample code for an identical CDR3. The rearrangement links TRBV11-3 to TRBJ1-1; D is ambiguous. Trimming pared 2 bases from V and 1 base from J, leaving 5 bases between. Germline V gives CDR1 SGHNT, CDR2 YENEEA. There are 13 residues in the CDR3. The DNA for the CDR3 is TGTGCCAGCAGCTTACTGGAGAACACTGAAGCTTTCTTT. Amino acid sequence: CASSLLENTEAFF.

This sequence joins TRBV28 and TRBJ1-5; D call uncertain. Trimming removed 6 bases from V and 3 bases from J, with 9 bases in between. CDR1 is MDHEN and CDR2 is SYDVKM in the germline V gene. The CDR3 spans 13 residues. This chain's CDR3 is CASRMTSNQPQHF. For the CDR3, the DNA is TGTGCCAGCAGAATGACTTCCAATCAGCCCCAGCATTTT.

Turning to this clone: The sample carries other DNA sequences with the same CDR3. The CDR3 spells CASSLGGPQETQYF. The CDR3 coding sequence is TGTGCCAGCAGTTTGGGCGGGCCCCAAGAGACCCAGTACTTC. The rearrangement uses TRBV28 and TRBJ2-5; possible D gene TRBD2, 5 bases. The V gene lost 3 bases and the J gene lost 1 base, with 9 bases spanning the gap. CDR1 and CDR2 from the germline V gene are MDHEN and SYDVKM. CDR3 length: 14 amino acids.

This chain joins TRBV5-4 and TRBJ2-2; D is ambiguous. Trimming took 4 bases from V and 5 from J, leaving 15 bases between them. CDR1 is SGHNT and CDR2 is YYREEE in the germline V gene (reference sequence). There are 15 residues in the CDR3. The CDR3 loop reads CASSPSGRLTGELFF. The CDR3 DNA is TGTGCCAGCAGCCCGTCCGGCAGGCTTACCGGGGAGCTGTTTTTT.

Only one count was recorded for this clone. Here the CDR3 reads CASIYPMGDSGNTIYF. The CDR3 DNA reads TGTGCCAGCATCTATCCCATGGGGGACTCTGGAAACACCATATATTTT. This rearrangement joins TRBV27 to TRBJ1-3, with D tentatively TRBD1 (5 bases). CDR3 size: 16 residues. CDR1 and CDR2 from the germline V gene are MNHEY and SMNVEV (reference sequence). The V and J ends lost 7 bases and 0 bases respectively, with 16 bases between them.

The genes are TRBV10-2 and TRBJ1-5; D is possibly TRBD1 (5 bases). Between the trimmed V and J ends, which lost 3 bases and 7 bases, there was a span of 13 bases. The CDR3 sequence is 14 residues long. Germline V gives CDR1 WSHSY, CDR2 SAAADI. The CDR3 sequence is CASSEAGDLQPQHF. DNA for the CDR3: TGCGCCAGCAGTGAAGCGGGGGATTTGCAGCCCCAGCATTTT.

V is TRBV2 and J is TRBJ1-2; TRBD1 agrees at 7 bases. The germline V gene encodes CDR1 SNHLY and CDR2 FYNNEI. The CDR3 runs 14 residues. The V and J ends lost 6 bases and 2 bases, in that order; junction bases with no gene match: 6. The chain's CDR3 is CASRGQTLNYGYTF. In DNA form, the CDR3 reads TGTGCCAGCAGGGGACAGACTTTGAACTATGGCTACACCTTC.

The J gene is TRBJ2-5, the V gene TRBV9; no definite D call. This CDR3 spans 16 amino acids. V was clipped by 0 bases and J by 4 bases, with 16 bases between them. Germline V gives CDR1 SGDLS, CDR2 YYNGEE. DNA of the CDR3: TGTGCCAGCAGCGTAGGTCTCACGGAAAGAGGAGAGACCCAGTACTTC. Protein product: CASSVGLTERGETQYF.

The J gene is TRBJ2-7, the V gene TRBV14; D gene uncertain. The V end was cut by 2 bases, the J end by 5 bases, with 7 bases between. Germline CDR1 is SGHDN and CDR2 is FVKESK. This CDR3 spans 12 amino acids. CDR3 amino acids: CASSQLAHEQYF. CDR3 DNA sequence: TGTGCCAGCAGCCAACTGGCACACGAGCAGTACTTC.

J is TRBJ2-3 and V is TRBV18; D is possibly TRBD1 or TRBD2 (5 bases each). The V gene lost 5 bases and the J gene lost 0 bases, with 15 bases spanning the gap. The CDR3 length is 16 residues. Germline CDR1 reads KGHSH; CDR2 reads LQKENI. CDR3 amino acids: CASSSGTPKSTDTQYF. The CDR3 bases are TGTGCCAGCTCATCCGGGACGCCAAAAAGCACAGATACGCAGTATTTT.

V gene TRBV13 combines with J gene TRBJ2-3; 9 bases are shared with TRBD2. CDR3 length equals 16 residues. The germline CDR1 and CDR2 sequences are PRHDT and FYEKMQ (reference sequence). The ends lost 3 bases at V and 2 bases at J; junction bases unmatched: 6. DNA for the CDR3: TGTGCCAGCAGCTTTCGCGCGGGAGGGTTCACAGATACGCAGTATTTT. Translation gives CASSFRAGGFTDTQYF. Full variable domain (missing parts from reference TRBV13 and TRBJ2-3): AAGVIQSPRHLIKEKRETATLKCYPIPRHDTVYWYQQGPGQDPQFLISFYEKMQSDKGSIPDRFSAQQFSDYHSELNMSSLELGDSALYFCASSFRAGGFTDTQYFGPGTRLTVL.

This clone was counted many times. The chain joins TRBV30 to TRBJ1-1; TRBD1 is a possible D gene (5 bases). CDR1 GTSNPN and CDR2 SVGIG come from the germline V gene (reference sequence). This CDR3 is 14 amino acids long. With 2 bases removed from V and 1 base from J, the gap between germline ends came to 11 bases. CDR3 nucleotides: TGTGCCTGGAGTCAGGGCAACCAGAACACTGAAGCTTTCTTT. It codes for CAWSQGNQNTEAFF.

The chain links TRBV18 to TRBJ2-3, with D unclear. The CDR3 spans 13 residues. V was trimmed by 0 bases and J by 2 bases, leaving 3 bases between them. Looked up from germline, CDR1 is KGHSH and CDR2 is LQKENI. The chain's CDR3 is CASSPPVTDTQYF. The CDR3 region has the DNA TGTGCCAGCTCACCACCGGTCACAGATACGCAGTATTTT.

The rearrangement joins TRBV28 to TRBJ1-3; TRBD1 might be the D (5 bases). V lost 1 base to trimming and J lost 4 bases, with 11 bases between them. Germline V CDR1 and CDR2: MDHEN, SYDVKM. The CDR3 is 15 amino acids. In DNA, the CDR3 is TGTGCCAGCAGTTTATCAGGGTCCGGAGGAAACACCATATATTTT. Its translation is CASSLSGSGGNTIYF.

V gene TRBV5-8 combines with J gene TRBJ1-5, with D tentatively TRBD1 (6 bases). This CDR3 region has 14 residues. Per the germline V gene, CDR1 is SGHTS and CDR2 is YDEGEE. V dropped 3 bases and J dropped 9 bases, with 16 bases sitting between them. The CDR3 DNA follows: TGTGCCAGCAGCTCCCCAGGGGACAATGGGCCCCAGCATTTT. Its translation: CASSSPGDNGPQHF. The whole variable domain, remainder taken from reference TRBV5-8 and TRBJ1-5, is EAGVTQSPTHLIKTRGQQATLRCSPISGHTSVYWYQQALGLGLQFLLWYDEGEERNRGNFPPRFSGRQFPNYSSELNVNALELEDSALYLCASSSPGDNGPQHFGDGTRLSIL.

This chain uses TRBV2 with TRBJ2-1; 8 bases match TRBD2. CDR1 and CDR2 (germline): SNHLY, FYNNEI. The V gene end was trimmed by 2 bases and the J gene end by 4 bases; junction bases not matched to a gene: 10. This CDR3 has 17 amino acids. CDR3 sequence: CASSELGREVRYNEQFF. In DNA, the CDR3 is TGTGCCAGCAGTGAACTAGGGCGGGAGGTTCGATACAATGAGCAGTTCTTC.

This chain connects TRBV27 to TRBJ2-3; 11 bases match TRBD2. The junction had 12 bases not matched to a gene; V was cut back by 6 bases and J by 4 bases. The CDR3 has 17 residues. Per germline, CDR1 MNHEY and CDR2 SMNVEV (reference sequence). DNA of the CDR3: TGTGCCAGCAGCTCTCGTGGACTAGCGGGCGGCCCAGATACGCAGTATTTT. Its protein is CASSSRGLAGGPDTQYF.